This T cell receptor (beta chain) emerged from a study of blood T cells in healthy people across ages. About the research overall: Using template switching, researchers captured about one barcoded beta molecule for each two T cells.

Through a sample-barcoded 5' primer and a J-beta primer mix, a second PCR was run for about 6 to 11 cycles. TCRdb recomputed calls from the 5' RACE reads with MiXCR, one row per CDR3 protein. The sample shows 500,000 to 550,000 distinct CDR3 sequences, around 24% of them seen only once. This clonotype turned up a few times. This CDR3 is built from 15 residues. V was pared by 3 bases and J by 1 base, with 7 bases of the junction left unmatched. Germline CDR1 reads DFQATT; CDR2 reads SNEGSKA (reference sequence). These data were also filed under a second study, of T cells of mothers and their children.

The TCR sequence derives from a boy younger than 18 in good health. The V and J genes are TRBV20-1 and TRBJ2-3; TRBD1 matches at 7 bases. The material sequenced was blood. CDR3 in DNA: TGCAGTGCTAGTTCCAGGGGGTCCCGCACAGATACGCAGTATTTT. Protein sequence: CSASSRGSRTDTQYF.